This entry describes one TCR beta chain. The CDR3 runs 12 residues. The ends were cut back, 1 base at V and 7 bases at J, with 9 bases in the middle. Looked up from germline, CDR1 is SGHRS and CDR2 is YFSETQ. This specimen comes from a study of blood T cells in healthy people across ages. A J-beta primer mix and a sample-barcoded 5' primer were used in a second PCR of about 7 to 12 cycles. Each CDR3 protein gets one entry after TCRdb re-called the 5' RACE reads with MiXCR. There are hundreds of thousands of distinct CDR3 sequences in the sample; over 45% occur only once, and roughly 30% lies in the top ten.

This receptor was obtained from a woman aged 55-75 years in good health. The chain combines TRBV5-1 with TRBJ2-7; D call uncertain. Sequencing was done on a sample of blood. This CDR3 is CASSLNSREQYF. CDR3 sequence (DNA): TGCGCCAGCAGCTTGAACAGCCGGGAGCAGTACTTC.